This is a list of T cell receptor beta chains from one sample in a study of neurological immune-mediated disorders. TCRdb called the 5' RACE reads again in MiXCR, with one record for every CDR3 protein. The sample shows some 48,000 distinct CDR3 sequences, less than 15% of them seen only once. The source material was PBMCs. The receptors here all came from a male donor with HTLV-1-associated myelopathy (HAM/TSP). Both conserved end residues are part of each CDR3.

V: TRBV7-8
J: TRBJ1-1
CDR3: CASSSIANLGRREAFF

V: TRBV7-6
J: TRBJ1-1
CDR3: CASSPWGERAFF

V: TRBV5-1
J: TRBJ2-5
CDR3: CASSLGARQTYQETQYF

V: TRBV28
J: TRBJ2-6
CDR3: CASSWAGIAGANVLTF

V: TRBV7-9
J: TRBJ1-1
CDR3: CASSFDTNTEAFF

V: TRBV10-3
J: TRBJ1-5
CDR3: CAISPREGGQPQHF

V: TRBV20-1
J: TRBJ2-7
CDR3: CSARRGEIYEQYF

V: TRBV20-1
J: TRBJ1-1
CDR3: CSASDRGRTEAFF

V: TRBV10-3
J: TRBJ2-1
CDR3: CAISDNVRGAGEQFF

V: TRBV5-5
J: TRBJ1-5
CDR3: CASSSGVALNQPQHF

V: TRBV6-5
J: TRBJ1-1
CDR3: CASRPFGRTEAFF

V: TRBV9
J: TRBJ1-6
CDR3: CASSLEGRTNSPLHF

V: TRBV10-3
J: TRBJ2-1
CDR3: CATLGGGEVRRKPSDEQFF

V: TRBV5-1
J: TRBJ2-1
CDR3: CASSLGAGRDYNEQFF

V: TRBV6-1
J: TRBJ1-6
CDR3: CASSEVGQLGSPLHF

V: TRBV20-1
J: TRBJ2-2
CDR3: CSARTGTGAPGELFF

V: TRBV6-6
J: TRBJ2-7
CDR3: CASRNLAYEQYF

V: TRBV20-1
J: TRBJ2-5
CDR3: CSAQSWGQGQETQYF

V: TRBV24-1
J: TRBJ2-1
CDR3: CATSDASGGTYNEQFF

V: TRBV6-2/TRBV6-3
J: TRBJ2-1
CDR3: CASSYQLAGPNNRNHNEQFF

V: TRBV20-1
J: TRBJ1-1
CDR3: CSARDSEEAFF

V: TRBV5-1
J: TRBJ2-3
CDR3: CASSLGGASTDTQYF

V: TRBV18
J: TRBJ1-1
CDR3: CASSPRGGAGGLSTEAFF

V: TRBV7-2
J: TRBJ2-5
CDR3: CASLRGTQETQYF

V: TRBV3-1
J: TRBJ1-2
CDR3: CASSPTKTGGTSGYTF

V: TRBV7-8
J: TRBJ1-6
CDR3: CASSLTGTDNSPLHF

V: TRBV15
J: TRBJ1-1
CDR3: CATSPSGTEAFF

V: TRBV4-3
J: TRBJ1-2
CDR3: CASSQGGGGNYGYTF

V: TRBV12-3/TRBV12-4
J: TRBJ1-1
CDR3: CASSFKVNTEAFF